Here is one T cell receptor (beta chain) with its context. Antigen: not known. The sample belongs to a study of cytomegalovirus exposure and HLA in healthy donors. Unrecorded immune exposure was likely among donors, who were nominally healthy when sampled. It was with 60 Vbeta and 13 Jbeta primers that the PCR ran. Using immunoSEQ multiplex PCR, the repertoire was profiled, and TCRdb retains in-frame clones only, with some absent. The data hold about 150,000 clones, with roughly 82% observed a single time. The study, taken as a whole, reports: Associated with cytomegalovirus, according to the listing, were some 150 TCR beta chains. Some segments of the V type, notably TRBV6-2 and TRBV6-3, were excluded as indistinguishable. About 87% or about 30% of the time was how often most TCR beta V segments were productive, according to an earlier analysis.

Germline V gene data show CDR1 as SGHRS and CDR2 as YFSETQ. CDR3 size: 13 residues. Trimming took off 3 bases at V and 4 bases at J, with 10 bases between the two ends. The TCR comes from a young man in good health and CMV-seropositive. Specimen: PBMCs. The gene calls are TRBV5-1 and TRBJ1-2; D unclear. The CDR3 coding sequence is TGCGCCAGCAGCTCGGGGTCCTCCTATGGCTACACCTTC. This translates into CASSSGSSYGYTF.